The 24 T cell receptor beta chains presented below share a single source sample, sequenced in a study of blood T cells in healthy people across ages. Sample-barcoded 5' priming and a J-beta primer mix drove a second PCR of roughly 7 to 11 cycles. TCRdb analysed the 5' RACE reads with MiXCR anew, one entry per CDR3 protein. Here the sample spans 1.8 million or so distinct CDR3 sequences, roughly two fifths being singletons. Sequencing input: blood. The receptors stem from a human donor in good health.

Concerning this clonotype: Germline is not matched at one junction end, which may reflect a read error. V and J are TRBV20-1 and TRBJ1-2, with D possibly being TRBD1 (6 bases). This CDR3 has 13 amino acids. Germline-derived CDR1 and CDR2 are DFQATT and SNEGSKA (reference sequence). The CDR3 sequence: CSTRDGAGDGYTF. The CDR3 bases are TGCAGTACTAGAGATGGGGCAGGGGATGGCTACACCTTC.

This clonotype has a handful of counts. The chain carries TRBV20-1 and TRBJ2-7; 7 nucleotides line up with TRBD1. Trimming took 4 bases from V and 3 from J; bases not matched to a gene: 6. The CDR3 extends over 13 amino acids. From germline, CDR1 is DFQATT and CDR2 SNEGSKA (reference sequence). CDR3 in DNA: TGCAGTGCTACGGCAGCAGGGGGCTACGAGCAGTACTTC. Amino acid sequence: CSATAAGGYEQYF.

This rearrangement joins TRBV7-8 to TRBJ2-7, with 8 bases fitting TRBD1. The V gene's germline CDR1 is SGHVS and CDR2 FQNEAQ. The CDR3 extends over 17 amino acids. Trimming removed 5 bases from V and 1 base from J; junction bases left unmatched: 13. This CDR3 reads CASSRVQGARTSYEQYF. The CDR3 coding sequence is TGTGCCAGCAGCAGAGTTCAGGGGGCACGAACATCCTACGAGCAGTACTTC. Supplemented by reference TRBV7-8 and TRBJ2-7, the full variable domain reads GAGVSQSPRYKVAKRGQDVALRCDPISGHVSLFWYQQALGQGPEFLTYFQNEAQLDKSGLPSDRFFAERPEGSVSTLKIQRTQQEDSAVYLCASSRVQGARTSYEQYFGPGTRLTVT.

This clonotype occurred a few times. One junction end disagrees with the germline gene, perhaps due to a read error. The chain combines TRBV9 with TRBJ2-7, with D possibly matching TRBD1 (5 bases). CDR1 is SGDLS and CDR2 is YYNGEE in the germline V gene. The CDR3 length is 14 residues. The CDR3 reads CASSVGPGWYGQYF. CDR3 nucleotides: TGTGCCAGCAGCGTAGGTCCAGGGTGGTACGGGCAGTACTTC.

A few counts support this clonotype. The chain links TRBV4-1 to TRBJ1-2, with D possibly matching TRBD1 (6 bases). The V gene's germline CDR1 is MGHRA and CDR2 YSYEKL. V was pared by 1 base and J by 4 bases, with 13 bases between. This CDR3 spans 15 amino acids. The CDR3 region is CASSQGTQGSYGYTF. The CDR3, as DNA: TGCGCCAGCAGCCAAGGGACCCAGGGGAGCTATGGCTACACCTTC.

V is TRBV12-3 or TRBV12-4 and J is TRBJ2-1, with D perhaps TRBD1 (5 bases). Trimming shortened V by 4 bases and J by 0 bases, and 10 bases separated the two germline ends. This CDR3 has 15 amino acids. CDR3 sequence (DNA): TGTGCCAGCAGTTGGGGCCACAGCTCCTACAATGAGCAGTTCTTC. Encoded protein: CASSWGHSSYNEQFF.

This clonotype occurred many times. The gene calls are TRBV7-9 and TRBJ2-3; 9 bases are shared with TRBD2. CDR1 is SEHNR and CDR2 is FQNEAQ in the germline V gene (reference sequence). The length of the CDR3 is 16 residues. With 3 bases clipped from V and 4 bases from J, the junction kept 8 bases outside the gene matches. This CDR3 is CASSFGVSGGPDTQYF. Written as DNA, the CDR3 is TGTGCCAGCAGCTTTGGTGTTAGCGGGGGCCCAGATACGCAGTATTTT.

V usage is TRBV9 and J usage is TRBJ1-1; D perhaps matches TRBD1 (6 bases). Trimming cost V 0 bases and J 0 bases, with 9 bases left between them. CDR3 length: 15 amino acids. In germline, CDR1 is SGDLS, CDR2 YYNGEE. Here the CDR3 reads CASSVAGQMNTEAFF. The DNA of the CDR3 is TGTGCCAGCAGCGTAGCCGGACAGATGAACACTGAAGCTTTCTTT.

DNA for the CDR3: TGTGCCAGCAGCTCACGGGACTTAGACTCCTACGAGCAGTACTTC. This codes for CASSSRDLDSYEQYF. The rearrangement uses TRBV9 and TRBJ2-1, with D perhaps TRBD2 (6 bases). The tail of the sequence fits TRBJ2-7 better, so the J call may be wrong. From germline, CDR1 is SGDLS and CDR2 YYNGEE. The CDR3 is made up of 15 amino acids.

This clonotype came up a few times. V is TRBV28 and J is TRBJ1-1; D call uncertain. CDR3 length: 14 residues. The V and J ends lost 10 bases and 1 base respectively, with 16 bases between them. Germline CDR1 is MDHEN and CDR2 is SYDVKM. Written as DNA, the CDR3 is TGTGCCACCCCAAGGTTCAACTCGAACACTGAAGCTTTCTTT. Protein sequence: CATPRFNSNTEAFF.

The CDR3 region has the DNA TGCAGCGTTGTTGCCCTCAGAGGAGAGACCCAGTACTTC. Translating it yields CSVVALRGETQYF. V and J are TRBV29-1 and TRBJ2-5; D remains unclear. The CDR3 consists of 13 residues. Germline loops: CDR1 SQVTM, CDR2 ANQGSEA. With 4 bases removed from V and 4 bases from J, the gap between germline ends came to 13 bases.

Notes on this clonotype: This is likely a read error, given that the CDR3 carries no conserved phenylalanine or tryptophan at its end. The DNA is omitted, as the CDR3 cannot be located on it reliably, and the CDR3 follows TCRdb's listing. The chain links TRBV7-2 to TRBJ2-7; the D segment call TRBD1 is taken from the table without a DNA check. CDR1 and CDR2 (germline): SGHTA, FQGNSA. The CDR3 sequence runs 14 residues, both termini included. CDR3 loop: CTSSLGTGGASSTS.

The rearrangement links TRBV20-1 to TRBJ1-1, with D uncertain. The V end lost 8 bases, the J end lost 6 bases, and 13 bases lay between the germline ends. This CDR3 spans 11 amino acids. CDR1 and CDR2 (germline): DFQATT, SNEGSKA (reference sequence). The CDR3 protein is CSLQEVAEAFF. Written as DNA, the CDR3 is TGCAGTCTGCAAGAGGTAGCTGAAGCTTTCTTT.

This CDR3 is CAWTTGLRDTQYF. The CDR3 DNA reads as TGTGCCTGGACCACAGGGTTGAGAGATACGCAGTATTTT. The chain combines TRBV30 with TRBJ2-3, with D possibly TRBD1 on 6 matching bases. Germline-derived CDR1 and CDR2 are GTSNPN and SVGIG (reference sequence). This CDR3 is built from 13 residues. Between the trimmed V and J ends, which lost 4 bases and 5 bases, there was a span of 13 bases.

The V and J genes are TRBV24-1 and TRBJ1-4, with D possibly TRBD1 on 5 matching bases. This CDR3 is 16 amino acids long. The V gene lost 1 base and the J gene lost 6 bases, with 14 bases spanning the gap. Germline loops: CDR1 KGHDR, CDR2 SFDVKD. In nucleotides, the CDR3 is TGTGCCACCAGTGATTTCCCGCGGACGGGGGATGAAAAACTGTTTTTT. It is translated as CATSDFPRTGDEKLFF.

J is TRBJ2-7 and V is TRBV6-2 or TRBV6-3, with 11 bases aligning to TRBD1. The V gene end was trimmed by 6 bases and the J gene end by 11 bases; junction bases not matched to a gene: 6. This CDR3 is 12 amino acids long. The germline V gene has CDR1 MNHEY and CDR2 SVGEGT. The CDR3 reads CASSAGQGGKYF. CDR3 bases: TGTGCCAGCAGCGCGGGACAGGGGGGGAAGTACTTC.

The chain joins TRBV20-1 to TRBJ2-1; 8 bases are shared with TRBD2. CDR3 size: 14 residues. Germline V gene data show CDR1 as DFQATT and CDR2 as SNEGSKA (reference sequence). The V and J ends lost 3 bases and 7 bases, in that order; junction bases with no gene match: 8. The CDR3 DNA sequence: TGCAGTGCTAGCTCGGCGGGGGGATGGAATGAGCAGTTCTTC. This encodes CSASSAGGWNEQFF.

The gene calls are TRBV29-1 and TRBJ2-1; TRBD1 is a possible D gene (6 bases). Germline CDR1 is SQVTM and CDR2 is ANQGSEA. The CDR3 covers 13 residues. The V gene lost 4 bases and the J gene lost 3 bases, with 10 bases spanning the gap. The CDR3 coding sequence is TGCAGCGTTGGGGGGCGATTCTACAATGAGCAGTTCTTC. Translating it yields CSVGGRFYNEQFF.

This clonotype was detected only a few times. The V gene is TRBV4-2, the J gene TRBJ2-5, with D uncertain. Germline assignment: CDR1 LGHNA and CDR2 YNFKEQ. Trimming pared 1 base from V and 4 bases from J, leaving 7 bases between. The CDR3 length is 13 residues. DNA of the CDR3: TGTGCCAGCAGCCAAGGGGTAGTAGAGACCCAGTACTTC. This translates into CASSQGVVETQYF.

V usage is TRBV2 and J usage is TRBJ1-2; a possible D gene is TRBD1 (5 bases). Trimming pared 0 bases from V and 1 base from J, leaving 12 bases between. This CDR3 comprises 16 residues. The V gene's germline CDR1 is SNHLY and CDR2 FYNNEI. CDR3 region: CASSEARRGDNYGYTF. The CDR3 DNA reads TGTGCCAGCAGTGAAGCGCGGAGAGGGGATAACTATGGCTACACCTTC.

Concerning this clonotype itself: A junction end diverges from the germline sequence, so it may reflect a read error. The chain couples TRBV18 to TRBJ1-2; 7 bases are shared with TRBD1. This CDR3 spans 13 amino acids. Germline values: CDR1 KGHSH, CDR2 LQKENI. DNA of the CDR3: TGTGCCAACTCACCACTCGACAGGGATGGTTACACCTTC. Translation gives CANSPLDRDGYTF.

The rearrangement uses TRBV27 and TRBJ1-2, with D perhaps TRBD1 (5 bases). This CDR3 has 11 amino acids. The V gene lost 3 bases and the J gene lost 10 bases, with 9 bases spanning the gap. The germline CDR1 and CDR2 sequences are MNHEY and SMNVEV (reference sequence). The CDR3 here is CASSLGGAYTF. For the CDR3, the DNA is TGTGCCAGCAGTTTGGGCGGGGCCTACACCTTC.

A word on this clonotype: One end of the junction fails to match germline, which may point to a read error. The chain employs TRBV5-8 and TRBJ2-3; D is tentatively TRBD1 or TRBD2 (5 bases each). The CDR3 length is 15 residues. The germline V gene has CDR1 SGHTS and CDR2 YDEGEE. CDR3 in DNA: TGTGCTAGCAGCCCCGGGACGACTTACACAGATACGCAGTATTTT. The encoded protein is CASSPGTTYTDTQYF.

The sample holds a few counts of this clonotype. This CDR3 reads CASSGLWNYGYTF. The CDR3, as DNA: TGTGCCAGCAGCGGACTATGGAACTATGGCTACACCTTC. The chain has TRBV6-2 or TRBV6-3 and TRBJ1-2; no clear D. From germline, CDR1 is MNHEY and CDR2 SVGEGT. The CDR3 has 13 amino acids. With 6 bases removed from V and 2 bases from J, the gap between germline ends came to 10 bases.